This T cell receptor beta chain was profiled in a study of T-cell reconstitution after alpha-beta-depleted transplantation in children. Study-wide findings and caveats: When one year had passed after transplant, most T-cell counts and diversity came from newly produced T cells.

This CDR3 is 12 amino acids long. The V and J ends lost 1 base and 9 bases respectively, with 8 bases between them. Germline lookup yields CDR1 SGHRS and CDR2 YFSETQ. As it was prepared, the TCRbeta library received unique molecular identifiers. Using its own MiXCR run on the PCR reads, TCRdb lists one record per CDR3 protein. This sample carries roughly 310,000 distinct CDR3 sequences, roughly 21% of them seen once, and the ten largest clones take approximately 9.9%. This clonotype was found many times. Its matching antigen is unknown. The chain recombines TRBV5-1 with TRBJ2-1; no clear D. Sequenced here: PBMCs, mostly from graft donor cells, sampled 180 days after TCRalphabeta/CD19-depleted stem cell transplant. This receptor was taken from a male patient aged 5 to 17 who had a stem cell transplant for acute lymphoblastic leukemia, so the T cells may come from the graft donor. CDR3 coding DNA: TGCGCCAGCAGCTTGCAGAGGACTGAGCAGTTCTTC. It codes for CASSLQRTEQFF.